The 2 T cell receptor beta chains in this list originate from one sample, sequenced in a study of cytotoxic CD8 clonotypes in ibrutinib-treated CLL. The table came from immunoSEQ multiplex PCR; TCRdb's copy has only in-frame clones and leaves some out. The table has roughly 180,000 clones, roughly four fifths seen once; the top ten hold 4.6%. Sample: PBMCs, taken after 24 months of ibrutinib treatment. The receptors here all came from a human donor with chronic lymphocytic leukemia.

V and J are TRBV5-1 and TRBJ2-1, with 9 nucleotides matching TRBD2. The CDR3 spans 17 residues. CDR1 is SGHRS and CDR2 is YFSETQ in the germline V gene. V shed 0 bases and J 7 bases; nucleotides not matched to a gene: 11. The CDR3 sequence: CASSLAGLATAWNEQFF. The CDR3 DNA follows: TGCGCCAGCAGCTTGGCCGGACTAGCGACCGCCTGGAATGAGCAGTTCTTC.

This clone was counted a few times. The rearrangement links TRBV30 to TRBJ1-6; perhaps TRBD1 as D (6 bases). The CDR3 totals 14 residues. Germline assignment: CDR1 GTSNPN and CDR2 SVGIG (reference sequence). V was trimmed by 0 bases and J by 7 bases, leaving 10 bases between them. CDR3 loop: CAWSVKGGNSPLHF. For the CDR3, the DNA is TGTGCCTGGAGTGTAAAGGGGGGAAATTCACCCCTCCACTTT.